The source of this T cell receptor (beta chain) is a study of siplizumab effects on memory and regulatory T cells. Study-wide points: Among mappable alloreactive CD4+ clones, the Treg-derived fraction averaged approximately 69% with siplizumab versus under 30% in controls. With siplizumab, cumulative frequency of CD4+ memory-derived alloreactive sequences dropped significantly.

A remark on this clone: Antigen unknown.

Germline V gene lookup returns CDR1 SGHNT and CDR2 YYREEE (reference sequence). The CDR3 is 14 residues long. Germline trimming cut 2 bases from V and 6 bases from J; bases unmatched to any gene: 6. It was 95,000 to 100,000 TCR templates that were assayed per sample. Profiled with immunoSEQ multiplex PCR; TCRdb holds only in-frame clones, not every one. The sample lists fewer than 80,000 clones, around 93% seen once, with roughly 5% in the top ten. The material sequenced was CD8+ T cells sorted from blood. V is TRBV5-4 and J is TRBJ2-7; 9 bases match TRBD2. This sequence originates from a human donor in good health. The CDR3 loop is CASSFGGGAPEQYF. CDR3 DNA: TGTGCCAGCAGCTTCGGCGGGGGGGCCCCCGAGCAGTACTTC. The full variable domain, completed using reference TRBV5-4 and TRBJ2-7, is ETGVTQSPTHLIKTRGQQVTLRCSSQSGHNTVSWYQQALGQGPQFIFQYYREEENGRGNFPPRFSGLQFPNYSSELNVNALELDDSALYLCASSFGGGAPEQYFGPGTRLTVT.